One sample yielded the 21 T cell receptor beta chains listed below, sequenced in a study of blood T cells in healthy people across ages. The use of a sample-barcoded 5' primer and a J-beta primer mix characterized a second PCR of about 7 to 12 cycles. TCRdb reanalysed the 5' RACE reads using MiXCR and keeps one entry per CDR3 protein. The profile shows 550,000 to 700,000 distinct CDR3 sequences, approximately 25% of them singletons. Input material: blood. These receptors all come from a woman between 65 and 79 years old in good health.

Worth noting for this clonotype: One end of the junction fails to match germline, which may point to a read error. This chain connects TRBV20-1 to TRBJ2-5; the D is unclear. CDR1 is DFQATT and CDR2 is SNEGSKA in the germline V gene (reference sequence). There are 12 residues in the CDR3. CDR3 protein: CSATVSQEAQYF. The CDR3, as DNA: TGCAGTGCTACAGTCTCCCAAGAGGCCCAGTACTTC.

This rearrangement joins TRBV7-2 to TRBJ2-1, with 8 bases that match TRBD1. The better agreement between TRBJ2-5 and the DNA end casts doubt on the J call. The germline CDR1 and CDR2 sequences are SGHTA and FQGNSA. This CDR3 has 14 amino acids. DNA of the CDR3: TGTGCCAGCAGCTTAGTGGACAGGGTTGAGACCCAGTACTTC. Protein: CASSLVDRVETQYF.

The chain has TRBV6-2 or TRBV6-3 and TRBJ2-7; D may match TRBD1 or TRBD2 (6 bases each). This CDR3 has 16 amino acids. The V gene lost 6 bases and the J gene lost 3 bases, with 21 bases spanning the gap. Germline V gene lookup returns CDR1 MNHEY and CDR2 SVGEGT. As DNA, the CDR3 is TGTGCCAGCAGCACCCGACGAGGGGGGCAGTTCTACGAGCAGTACTTC. Protein product: CASSTRRGGQFYEQYF.

The rearrangement uses TRBV7-9 and TRBJ2-5; no definite D call. The CDR3 is made up of 14 amino acids. Trimming took 10 bases from V and 4 from J, leaving 19 bases between them. CDR1 SEHNR and CDR2 FQNEAQ come from the germline V gene (reference sequence). CDR3 nucleotide sequence: TGTGCCACCCGTTCCACTACGGGTGGAGAGACCCAGTACTTC. Encoded protein: CATRSTTGGETQYF.

This clonotype was picked up a small number of times. The V and J genes are TRBV6-6 and TRBJ1-2; maybe TRBD1 (5 bases). With 0 bases removed from V and 2 bases from J, the gap between germline ends came to 13 bases. Germline V gene sequence: CDR1 MNHNY, CDR2 SVGAGI (reference sequence). This CDR3 is 16 amino acids long. CDR3 sequence reads: CASSYSRDSTNYGYTF. DNA for the CDR3: TGTGCCAGCAGTTACTCCCGAGACAGCACCAACTATGGCTACACCTTC.

The chain has TRBV11-2 and TRBJ2-1; weak D call: TRBD2 (6 bases). Per germline, CDR1 SGHAT and CDR2 FQNNGV. With 1 base removed from V and 0 bases from J, the gap between germline ends came to 10 bases. The CDR3 contains 16 residues. The CDR3 protein is CASSLVGRGSYNEQFF. The CDR3 DNA reads TGTGCCAGCAGCTTAGTAGGGCGGGGCTCCTACAATGAGCAGTTCTTC.

The rearrangement joins TRBV7-2 to TRBJ2-2; 7 bases are a match to TRBD1. Germline trimming cut 3 bases from V and 6 bases from J; bases unmatched to any gene: 4. The CDR3 covers 14 residues. CDR1 is SGHTA, CDR2 FQGNSA, per germline. CDR3 sequence (DNA): TGTGCCAGCAGCTTTCAGGGGGTGGCCGGGGAGCTGTTTTTT. Residues: CASSFQGVAGELFF.

The rearrangement links TRBV19 to TRBJ1-6; no reliable D call. From germline, CDR1 is LNHDA and CDR2 SQIVND (reference sequence). The CDR3 has 13 amino acids. V gave up 3 bases and J gave up 7 bases, with 7 bases separating them. The CDR3 loop is CASSMNRNSPLHF. The CDR3 nucleotides read TGTGCCAGTAGTATGAACCGAAATTCACCCCTCCACTTT. Looking up the rest from reference TRBV19 and TRBJ1-6 gives the full variable domain: DGGITQSPKYLFRKEGQNVTLSCEQNLNHDAMYWYRQDPGQGLRLIYYSQIVNDFQKGDIAEGYSVSREKKESFPLTVTSAQKNPTAFYLCASSMNRNSPLHFGNGTRLTVT.

This clonotype was seen a handful of times. The rearrangement uses TRBV11-2 and TRBJ2-5, with D hard to call. The J call is doubtful: the DNA matches TRBJ2-1 better. The CDR3 extends over 15 amino acids. Germline CDR1 and CDR2: SGHAT and FQNNGV. CDR3 amino acids: CASSLDGQIPREQFF. The CDR3 nucleotides are TGTGCCAGCAGCTTAGATGGGCAGATCCCGCGTGAGCAGTTCTTC.

This clonotype was found a few times. The V call is TRBV12-3 or TRBV12-4, the J call TRBJ1-2; no definite D call. Trimming removed 2 bases at V and 4 bases at J, with 14 bases between. This CDR3 comprises 15 residues. This CDR3 is CASSLSQSTPYGYTF. The CDR3 DNA reads TGTGCCAGCAGTTTAAGCCAATCAACACCCTATGGCTACACCTTC.

This clonotype appeared a single time. V and J are TRBV12-3 or TRBV12-4 and TRBJ2-1; 10 nucleotides match TRBD2. Germline trimming cut 5 bases from V and 7 bases from J; bases unmatched to any gene: 8. This CDR3 comprises 15 residues. CDR3 nucleotide sequence: TGTGCCAGCAGTGTCAGCGGGGGGGCTCGGAATGAGCAGTTCTTC. Its protein is CASSVSGGARNEQFF.

V gene TRBV2 combines with J gene TRBJ1-4; D possibly corresponds to TRBD1 (5 bases). Trimming removed 4 bases at V and 6 bases at J, with 15 bases between. Germline V CDR1 and CDR2: SNHLY, FYNNEI. The CDR3 spans 15 residues. The chain's CDR3 is CASSGGAIWDEKLFF. CDR3 DNA sequence: TGTGCCAGCAGTGGAGGGGCAATTTGGGATGAAAAACTGTTTTTT.

This clonotype has a count of ten or more. CDR3 coding DNA: TGTGCCAGCTCACCGAGTCGAGAGACCCAGTACTTC. This encodes CASSPSRETQYF. The chain carries TRBV7-2 and TRBJ2-5, with unresolved D. This CDR3 has 12 residues. V was cut by 8 bases and J by 4 bases, with 11 bases left in between. Germline CDR1 is SGHTA and CDR2 is FQGNSA.

This clonotype was seen at least ten times. V and J are TRBV4-2 and TRBJ1-2; possibly TRBD1 for D (5 bases). From germline, CDR1 is LGHNA and CDR2 YNFKEQ. V was cut by 4 bases and J by 5 bases, with 14 bases left in between. The CDR3 is 14 residues long. The DNA of the CDR3 is TGTGCCAGCAGCCCTCTGGGGGTGGGATATGGCTACACCTTC. Translated: CASSPLGVGYGYTF.

This clonotype showed up just a few times. The chain carries TRBV7-2 and TRBJ2-7, with 7 nucleotides matching TRBD1. Germline V gene lookup returns CDR1 SGHTA and CDR2 FQGNSA. The CDR3 covers 14 residues. Germline trimming cut 5 bases from V and 3 bases from J; bases unmatched to any gene: 7. Written as DNA, the CDR3 is TGTGCCAGCAGCCCAGGGGGTTGGAGCTACGAGCAGTACTTC. Encoded protein: CASSPGGWSYEQYF.

The chain employs TRBV5-1 and TRBJ2-7; D unclear. This CDR3 has 14 residues. V was cut by 4 bases and J by 1 base, with 12 bases left in between. The germline gives CDR1 SGHRS, CDR2 YFSETQ. The CDR3 region is CASSLGFSSYEQYF. The CDR3 DNA is TGCGCCAGCAGCCTGGGATTCTCATCCTACGAGCAGTACTTC.

The rearrangement links TRBV3-1 to TRBJ2-5, with TRBD1 identical over 7 bases. Judging by the DNA end, TRBJ2-1 fits better; the J call may be wrong. CDR1 is LGHDT and CDR2 is YNNKEL in the germline V gene (reference sequence). The CDR3 has 17 amino acids. CDR3 DNA: TGTGCCAGCAGCCACTTGCGAGCTGGGACAGTGGGGAATGAGCAGTTCTTC. It encodes CASSHLRAGTVGNEQFF.

The J gene is TRBJ2-2, the V gene TRBV11-2; D unclear. Germline CDR1 SGHAT, CDR2 FQNNGV. Trimming shortened V by 1 base and J by 8 bases, and 11 bases separated the two germline ends. The CDR3 is 14 amino acids. CDR3 nucleotide sequence: TGTGCCAGCAGCTTAGTGTTTTTTAGGGGGGAGCTGTTTTTT. Protein: CASSLVFFRGELFF. The full variable domain, rest sourced from reference TRBV11-2 and TRBJ2-2, is EAGVAQSPRYKIIEKRQSVAFWCNPISGHATLYWYQQILGQGPKLLIQFQNNGVVDDSQLPKDRFSAERLKGVDSTLKIQPAKLEDSAVYLCASSLVFFRGELFFGEGSRLTVL.

This clonotype was counted a few times. V usage is TRBV3-1 and J usage is TRBJ1-2; D remains ambiguous. The V gene lost 2 bases and the J gene lost 8 bases, with 12 bases spanning the gap. CDR3 size: 13 residues. Germline loops: CDR1 LGHDT, CDR2 YNNKEL (reference sequence). As DNA, the CDR3 is TGTGCCAGCAGCCAATCACAAGGACGGGGCTACACCTTC. As protein: CASSQSQGRGYTF.

This sequence joins TRBV4-1 and TRBJ2-3; TRBD1 is a possible D gene (6 bases). The CDR3 has 14 amino acids. V lost 0 bases and J 4 bases, leaving 8 bases between the germline ends. The germline V gene has CDR1 MGHRA and CDR2 YSYEKL. The CDR3, as DNA: TGCGCCAGCAGCCAAGAACAGGGCCCAGATACGCAGTATTTT. It specifies CASSQEQGPDTQYF.

The genes are TRBV12-3 or TRBV12-4 and TRBJ2-5; D possibly corresponds to TRBD2 (6 bases). V was cut by 8 bases and J by 5 bases, with 21 bases left in between. This CDR3 is 15 amino acids long. The CDR3 bases are TGTGCCAGCCACTTTACGGGGGAAGGAGCGGAGACCCAGTACTTC. It yields the protein CASHFTGEGAETQYF.